A single sample gave rise to the 12 T cell receptor beta chains below, sequenced in a study of identical twins. One entry per CDR3 protein, called by TCRdb with MiXCR from the 5' RACE reads. The sample comprises around 230,000 distinct CDR3 sequences, about 6.7% of which are singletons, and roughly 15% rests with the top ten. The data were also submitted as part of a second study, on T cells expressing NK-cell markers.

Sequences were obtained from CD8+ T cells sorted from blood. The receptors originated from a woman aged 18-35 years in good health.

The genes are TRBV2 and TRBJ2-5; 10 bases map to TRBD2. J was trimmed by 5 bases and V by 4 bases; bases with no gene match: 13. The CDR3 runs to 17 residues. Germline V lookup: CDR1 SNHLY, CDR2 FYNNEI. CDR3 nucleotide sequence: TGTGCCAGCAGTGGGGGGTGGACTAGCGGAGGGTCGGAGACCCAGTACTTC. This translates into CASSGGWTSGGSETQYF. Complete variable domain (other parts from reference TRBV2 and TRBJ2-5): EPEVTQTPSHQVTQMGQEVILRCVPISNHLYFYWYRQILGQKVEFLVSFYNNEISEKSEIFDDQFSVERPDGSNFTLKIRSTKLEDSAMYFCASSGGWTSGGSETQYFGPGTRLLVL.

This clonotype was counted ten times or more. The chain joins TRBV13 to TRBJ2-5; no reliable D call. This CDR3 region has 11 residues. Germline V CDR1 and CDR2: PRHDT, FYEKMQ (reference sequence). Trimming took 1 base from V and 5 from J, leaving 2 bases between them. The CDR3 region is CASSLDETQYF. The CDR3 region has the DNA TGTGCCAGCAGCTTAGACGAGACCCAGTACTTC. Supplemented by reference TRBV13 and TRBJ2-5, the full variable domain reads AAGVIQSPRHLIKEKRETATLKCYPIPRHDTVYWYQQGPGQDPQFLISFYEKMQSDKGSIPDRFSAQQFSDYHSELNMSSLELGDSALYFCASSLDETQYFGPGTRLLVL.

This clonotype was found a few times. This chain uses TRBV7-9 with TRBJ2-1; D is possibly TRBD2 (6 bases). Germline CDR1 is SEHNR and CDR2 is FQNEAQ (reference sequence). This CDR3 comprises 14 residues. The V gene lost 6 bases and the J gene lost 8 bases, with 17 bases spanning the gap. The CDR3 bases are TGTGCCAGCAGTCTAAATCGAAGGAGGGATGAGCAGTTCTTC. This sequence encodes CASSLNRRRDEQFF.

This chain uses TRBV11-2 with TRBJ2-7; 7 nucleotides match TRBD2. This CDR3 is 15 amino acids long. In germline, CDR1 is SGHAT, CDR2 FQNNGV. Trimming at V came to 1 base and at J to 7 bases, leaving 10 bases not matched to a gene. CDR3 bases: TGTGCCAGCAGCTTAGGTCGGGGGGTCCGTGGGGAGCAGTACTTC. Translated, it gives CASSLGRGVRGEQYF.

Only a few counts were recorded for this clonotype. The chain carries TRBV11-3 and TRBJ2-1; 8 bases fit TRBD1. The germline V gene encodes CDR1 SGHNT and CDR2 YENEEA. After removal of 4 bases from V and 4 bases from J, the junction contained 6 bases not matched to a gene. The CDR3 is 15 amino acids. The CDR3 is CASSSTGVGYNEQFF. In DNA form, the CDR3 reads TGTGCCAGCAGCTCGACAGGGGTTGGATACAATGAGCAGTTCTTC.

There are many counts of this clonotype. V usage is TRBV6-5 and J usage is TRBJ2-1; perhaps TRBD1 as D (5 bases). The CDR3 runs to 11 residues. Germline CDR1 MNHEY, CDR2 SVGAGI. Between the trimmed V and J ends, which lost 7 bases and 9 bases, there was a span of 10 bases. DNA of the CDR3: TGTGCCAGCAATGAAGGGGTTGAGCAGTTCTTC. Protein: CASNEGVEQFF.

In its sample, this clonotype was seen a few times. The chain has TRBV27 and TRBJ1-6, with 8 bases identical to TRBD1. CDR1 and CDR2 (germline): MNHEY, SMNVEV (reference sequence). The CDR3 loop spans 14 amino acids. J gave up 7 bases and V 5 bases, and 4 bases lay outside the gene matches. CDR3 DNA sequence: TGTGCCAGCAGTCCCCGGGACAGGAATTCACCCCTCCACTTT. Protein sequence: CASSPRDRNSPLHF.

This clonotype was detected only a few times. CDR3 sequence reads: CASSFGLAETYEQYF. In DNA, the CDR3 is TGTGCCAGCAGTTTCGGACTAGCGGAAACCTACGAGCAGTACTTC. V and J are TRBV12-3 or TRBV12-4 and TRBJ2-7, with 10 bases aligning to TRBD2. The CDR3 contains 15 residues. V lost 3 bases, J lost 2 bases, and 4 bases stayed unmatched.

The V and J genes are TRBV7-9 and TRBJ2-5; D may correspond to TRBD1 or TRBD2 (6 bases each). Germline V gene sequence: CDR1 SEHNR, CDR2 FQNEAQ (reference sequence). The CDR3 is 12 amino acids. With 3 bases removed from V and 11 bases from J, the gap between germline ends came to 13 bases. The DNA for the CDR3 is TGTGCCAGCAGCTTGGGGGGCATGGTACAGTACTTC. Translated: CASSLGGMVQYF.

In its sample, this clonotype was seen many times. The gene calls are TRBV4-1 and TRBJ2-2, with D possibly being TRBD1 (5 bases). From germline, CDR1 is MGHRA and CDR2 YSYEKL. Trimming removed 0 bases at V and 5 bases at J, with 16 bases between. The CDR3 has 17 amino acids. The DNA of the CDR3 is TGCGCCAGCAGCCAAGATCCGCGGCAGGGCGAAACCGGGGAGCTGTTTTTT. Encoded protein: CASSQDPRQGETGELFF.

Ten or more counts support this clonotype. The V and J genes are TRBV7-6 and TRBJ1-1; the D is unclear. V was shortened by 5 bases and J by 7 bases, with 17 bases between the two germline ends. Germline assignment: CDR1 SGHVS and CDR2 FNYEAQ. The CDR3 is 14 residues long. CDR3 sequence reads: CASSEIGSRLEAFF. CDR3 nucleotides: TGTGCCAGCAGCGAAATAGGATCCCGTCTTGAAGCTTTCTTT.

The sample holds many counts of this clonotype. Relative to the germline gene, one junction end is altered; a read error may explain this. V and J are TRBV7-7 and TRBJ2-7; D uncertain. The CDR3 has 15 amino acids. Looked up from germline, CDR1 is SSHAT and CDR2 is FNYEAQ (reference sequence). CDR3 in amino acids: CASNWAEINSYEQYF. For the CDR3, the DNA is TGTGCTAGCAATTGGGCGGAAATTAATTCCTACGAGCAGTACTTC.